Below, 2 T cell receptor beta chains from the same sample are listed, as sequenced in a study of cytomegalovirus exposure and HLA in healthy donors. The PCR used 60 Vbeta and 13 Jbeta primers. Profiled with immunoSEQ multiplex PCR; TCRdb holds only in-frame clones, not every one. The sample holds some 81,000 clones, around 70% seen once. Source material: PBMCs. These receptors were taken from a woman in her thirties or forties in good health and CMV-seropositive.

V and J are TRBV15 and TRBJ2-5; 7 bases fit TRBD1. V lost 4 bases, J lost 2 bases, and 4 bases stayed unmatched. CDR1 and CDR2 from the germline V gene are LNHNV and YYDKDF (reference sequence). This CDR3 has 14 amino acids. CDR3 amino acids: CATSKTGAQETQYF. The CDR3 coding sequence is TGTGCCACCAGCAAAACAGGGGCGCAAGAGACCCAGTACTTC.

The CDR3 nucleotides read TGTGCCGTCAAGACAGAGAACACCGGGGAGCTGTTTTTT. The encoded protein is CAVKTENTGELFF. This sequence joins TRBV19 and TRBJ2-2; TRBD1 might be the D (5 bases). V was clipped by 11 bases and J by 1 base, with 11 bases between them. Germline V gene sequence: CDR1 LNHDA, CDR2 SQIVND (reference sequence). The CDR3 covers 13 residues.